The following is a T cell receptor (beta chain) sequence with its context. Its recognized antigen is unknown. The junction differs from germline at one of its ends, possibly a read error. The entry originates in a study of T-cell reconstitution after alpha-beta-depleted transplantation in children listed by TCRdb under 2016. Regarding the study in general: T-cell immune reconstitution after TCRalphabeta/CD19-depleted allogeneic hematopoietic cell transplantation in children was quantitatively tracked in the study by means of TCR repertoire profiling.

The method behind the library was PCR. Sequencing relied on an Illumina HiSeq 2500. To normalize quantification of the TCRbeta repertoire, the TCR libraries were built with molecular barcoding that relied on unique molecular identifiers. TCRdb reanalyzed the raw reads on its own, using fastp at Q25 for trimming and MiXCR for clone calling, and kept in-frame beta chains. For every CDR3 protein sequence, its rows merge into one entry that carries the most common genes and DNA. The sample contains roughly 280,000 distinct CDR3 sequences, more than 9% of them found a single time. About a quarter of the sample comes from the top ten. What the study reported, not specific to this receptor: The frequencies of hyperexpanded clones fell over the following months, and after one year, T-cell counts and TCRbeta diversity were mostly attributed to newly produced T cells. The apparently early recovery of alphabetaT-cell counts about two months after transplant reportedly depended on only several hundred rapidly expanded clones that came from non-depleted graft cells. The high TCRbeta diversity at day 60 in some patients was ascribed to recipient T cells and intrathymic progenitors that had survived conditioning.

CDR1 and CDR2 were assigned from the germline V gene (reference sequence) as DFQATT and SNEGSKA. From its cysteine to its phenylalanine, the CDR3 spans 17 amino acids. Just CDR3 DNA is preserved here, 51 bases in frame from base 1. The intended sense of this specimen's treatment or condition label: allogeneic hematopoietic cell transplantation with graft depleted of TCRalphabeta T cells and CD19 B cells. The children who served as transplant recipients had been given grafts of TCRalphabeta/CD19-depleted allogeneic hematopoietic cells. The TCR was taken from a male patient aged 2 to 9 who had a stem cell transplant for chronic granulomatous disease, so the T cells may come from the graft donor. This chain is built from TRBV20-1 and TRBJ2-1; a tentative D match to TRBD1 spans 5 bases. The sample consisted of peripheral blood, taken 180 days after TCRalphabeta/CD19-depleted stem cell transplant. In nucleotide form, the sequence is TGCTGTGCTAGGTCTAGTCTCAGGGTTTTCCCTTCACCTGAGCAGTTCTTC. The resulting protein is CCARSSLRVFPSPEQFF.